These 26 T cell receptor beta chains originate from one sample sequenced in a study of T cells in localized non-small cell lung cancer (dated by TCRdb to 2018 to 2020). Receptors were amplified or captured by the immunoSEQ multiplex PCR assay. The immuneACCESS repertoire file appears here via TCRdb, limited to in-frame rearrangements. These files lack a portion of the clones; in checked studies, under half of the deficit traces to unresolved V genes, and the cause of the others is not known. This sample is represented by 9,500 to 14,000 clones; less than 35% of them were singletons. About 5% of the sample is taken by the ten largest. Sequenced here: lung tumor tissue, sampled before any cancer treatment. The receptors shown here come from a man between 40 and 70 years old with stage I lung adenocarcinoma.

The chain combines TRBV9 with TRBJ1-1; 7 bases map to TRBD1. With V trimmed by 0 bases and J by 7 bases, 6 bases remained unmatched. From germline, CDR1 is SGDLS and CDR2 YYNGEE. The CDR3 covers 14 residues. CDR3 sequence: CASSVGTGVYEAFF. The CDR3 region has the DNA TGTGCCAGCAGCGTAGGGACAGGTGTTTATGAAGCTTTCTTT.

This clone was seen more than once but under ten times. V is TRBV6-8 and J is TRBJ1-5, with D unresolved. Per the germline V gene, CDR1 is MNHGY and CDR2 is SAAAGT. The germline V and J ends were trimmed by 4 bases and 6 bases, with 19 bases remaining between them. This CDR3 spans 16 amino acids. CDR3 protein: CASSSRPFDISQPQHF. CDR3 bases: TGTGCCAGCAGTTCGAGGCCTTTTGATATTTCTCAGCCCCAGCATTTT.

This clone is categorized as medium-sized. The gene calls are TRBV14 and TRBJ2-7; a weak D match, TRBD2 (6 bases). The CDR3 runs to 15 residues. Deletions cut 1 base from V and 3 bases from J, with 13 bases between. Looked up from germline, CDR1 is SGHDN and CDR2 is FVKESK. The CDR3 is CASSQAEGGYYEQYF. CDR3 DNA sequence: TGTGCCAGCAGCCAAGCGGAGGGCGGATACTACGAGCAGTACTTC.

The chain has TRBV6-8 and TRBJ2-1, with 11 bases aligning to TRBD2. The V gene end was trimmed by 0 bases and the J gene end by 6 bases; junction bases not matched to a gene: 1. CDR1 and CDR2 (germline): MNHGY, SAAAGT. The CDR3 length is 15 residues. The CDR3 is CASSYSSGGANEQFF. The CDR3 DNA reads TGTGCCAGCAGTTACTCTAGCGGGGGGGCCAATGAGCAGTTCTTC.

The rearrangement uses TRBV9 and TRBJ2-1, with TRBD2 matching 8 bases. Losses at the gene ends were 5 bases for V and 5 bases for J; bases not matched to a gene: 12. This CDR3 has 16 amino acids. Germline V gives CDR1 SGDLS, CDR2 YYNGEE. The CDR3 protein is CASRPGPGGLDNEQFF. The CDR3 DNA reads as TGTGCCAGCAGACCCGGGCCGGGGGGGCTGGACAATGAGCAGTTCTTC.

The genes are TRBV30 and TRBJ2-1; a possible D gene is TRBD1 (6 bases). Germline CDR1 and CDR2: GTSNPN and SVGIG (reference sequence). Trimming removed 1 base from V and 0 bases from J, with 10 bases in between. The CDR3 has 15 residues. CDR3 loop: CAWSGDNSSYNEQFF. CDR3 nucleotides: TGTGCCTGGAGTGGGGACAATAGCTCCTACAATGAGCAGTTCTTC.

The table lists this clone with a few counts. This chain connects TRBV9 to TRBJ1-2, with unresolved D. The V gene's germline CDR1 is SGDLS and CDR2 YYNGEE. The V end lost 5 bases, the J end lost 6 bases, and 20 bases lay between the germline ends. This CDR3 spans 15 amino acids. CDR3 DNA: TGTGCCAGCAGTATTGAGGTCCGGGCAGGTCATGGCTACACCTTC. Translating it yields CASSIEVRAGHGYTF. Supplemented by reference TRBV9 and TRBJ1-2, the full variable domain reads DSGVTQTPKHLITATGQRVTLRCSPRSGDLSVYWYQQSLDQGLQFLIQYYNGEERAKGNILERFSAQQFPDLHSELNLSSLELGDSALYFCASSIEVRAGHGYTFGSGTRLTVV.

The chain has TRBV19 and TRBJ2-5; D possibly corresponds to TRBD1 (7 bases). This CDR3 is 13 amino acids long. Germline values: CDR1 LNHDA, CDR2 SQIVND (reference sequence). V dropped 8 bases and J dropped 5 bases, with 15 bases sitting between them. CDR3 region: CASQGGFRETQYF. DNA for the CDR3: TGTGCCAGTCAGGGGGGTTTTAGGGAGACCCAGTACTTC.

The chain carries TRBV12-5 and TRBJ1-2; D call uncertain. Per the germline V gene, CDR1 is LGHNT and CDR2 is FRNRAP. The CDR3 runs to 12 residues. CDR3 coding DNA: TGTGCCAGCGGACTCCCGGGCTATGGCTACACCTTC. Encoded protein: CASGLPGYGYTF.

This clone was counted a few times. CDR3 residues: CASSWGGFTEAFF. The CDR3 coding sequence is TGTGCCAGCAGTTGGGGAGGATTCACTGAAGCTTTCTTT. The chain is built from TRBV6-8 and TRBJ1-1; the D is unclear. The V and J ends lost 4 bases and 4 bases respectively, with 10 bases between them. This CDR3 contains 13 residues. Germline CDR1 MNHGY, CDR2 SAAAGT.

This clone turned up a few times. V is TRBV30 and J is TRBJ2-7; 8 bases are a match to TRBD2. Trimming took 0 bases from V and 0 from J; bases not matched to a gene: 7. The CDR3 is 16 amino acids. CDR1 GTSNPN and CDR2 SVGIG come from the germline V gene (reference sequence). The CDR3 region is CAWSVPGGASSYEQYF. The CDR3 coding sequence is TGTGCCTGGAGTGTACCCGGGGGGGCGAGCTCCTACGAGCAGTACTTC.

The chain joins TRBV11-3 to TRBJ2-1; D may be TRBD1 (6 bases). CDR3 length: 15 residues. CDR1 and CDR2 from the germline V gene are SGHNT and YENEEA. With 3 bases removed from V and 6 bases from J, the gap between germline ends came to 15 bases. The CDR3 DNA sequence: TGTGCCAGCAGCTTCCGGACTCTAGGGGGCAATGAGCAGTTCTTC. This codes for CASSFRTLGGNEQFF.

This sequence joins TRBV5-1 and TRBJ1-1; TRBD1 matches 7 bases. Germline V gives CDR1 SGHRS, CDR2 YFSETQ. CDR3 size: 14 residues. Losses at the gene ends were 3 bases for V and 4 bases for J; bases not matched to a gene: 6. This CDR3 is CASSSRQGPTEAFF. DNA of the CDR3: TGCGCCAGCAGCTCGAGACAGGGTCCCACTGAAGCTTTCTTT.

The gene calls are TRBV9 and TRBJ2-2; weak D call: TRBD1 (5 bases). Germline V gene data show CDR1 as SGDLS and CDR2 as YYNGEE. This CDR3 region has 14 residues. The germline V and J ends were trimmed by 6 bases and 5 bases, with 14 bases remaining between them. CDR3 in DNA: TGTGCCAGCAAACCGACAGAGACTACCGGGGAGCTGTTTTTT. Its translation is CASKPTETTGELFF.

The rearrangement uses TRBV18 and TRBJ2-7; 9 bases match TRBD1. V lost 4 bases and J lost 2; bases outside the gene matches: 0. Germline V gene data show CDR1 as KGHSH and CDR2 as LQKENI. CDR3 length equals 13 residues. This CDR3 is CASSRDRAYEQYF. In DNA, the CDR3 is TGTGCCAGCTCACGGGACAGGGCCTACGAGCAGTACTTC. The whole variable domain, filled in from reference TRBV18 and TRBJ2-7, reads NAGVMQNPRHLVRRRGQEARLRCSPMKGHSHVYWYRQLPEEGLKFMVYLQKENIIDESGMPKERFSAEFPKEGPSILRIQQVVRGDSAAYFCASSRDRAYEQYFGPGTRLTVT.

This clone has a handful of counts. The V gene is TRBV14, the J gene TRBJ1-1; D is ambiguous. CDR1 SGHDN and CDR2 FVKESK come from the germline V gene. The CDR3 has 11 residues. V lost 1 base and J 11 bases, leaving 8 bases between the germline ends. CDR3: CASSQGVRAFF. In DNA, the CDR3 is TGTGCCAGCAGCCAAGGAGTACGGGCTTTCTTT.

The chain's CDR3 is CASSVEGSNTGELFF. As DNA, the CDR3 is TGTGCCAGCAGCGTAGAGGGATCTAACACCGGGGAGCTGTTTTTT. The rearrangement joins TRBV9 to TRBJ2-2; no reliable D call. CDR3 length: 15 residues. Germline-derived CDR1 and CDR2 are SGDLS and YYNGEE. Between the trimmed V and J ends, which lost 0 bases and 2 bases, there was a span of 8 bases.

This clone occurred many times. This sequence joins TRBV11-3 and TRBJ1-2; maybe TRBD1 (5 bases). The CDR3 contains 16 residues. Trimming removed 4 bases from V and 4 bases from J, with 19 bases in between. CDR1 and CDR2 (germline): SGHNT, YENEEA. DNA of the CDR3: TGTGCCAGCAGCTCGGTAGGGCAGGGTGATGCCTATGGCTACACCTTC. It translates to CASSSVGQGDAYGYTF.

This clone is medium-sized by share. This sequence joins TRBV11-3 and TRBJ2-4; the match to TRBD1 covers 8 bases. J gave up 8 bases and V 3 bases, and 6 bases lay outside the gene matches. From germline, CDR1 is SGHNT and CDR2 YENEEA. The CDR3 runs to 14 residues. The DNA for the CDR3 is TGTGCCAGCAGCTTGGGACAGGAGGGGGACATTCAGTACTTC. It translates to CASSLGQEGDIQYF.

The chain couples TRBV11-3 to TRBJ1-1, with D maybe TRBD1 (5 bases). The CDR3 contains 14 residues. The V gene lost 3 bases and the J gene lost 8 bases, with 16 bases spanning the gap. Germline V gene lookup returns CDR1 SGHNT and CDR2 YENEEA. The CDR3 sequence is CASSFSGWAGEAFF. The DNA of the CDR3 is TGTGCCAGCAGCTTTAGTGGGTGGGCAGGGGAAGCTTTCTTT.

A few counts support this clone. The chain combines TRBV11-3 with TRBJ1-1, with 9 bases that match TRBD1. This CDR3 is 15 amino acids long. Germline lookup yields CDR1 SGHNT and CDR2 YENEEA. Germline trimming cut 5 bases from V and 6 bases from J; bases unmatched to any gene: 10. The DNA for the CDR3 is TGTGCCAGCAGCCGGGGGACAGGGAATTGGGCTGAAGCTTTCTTT. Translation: CASSRGTGNWAEAFF.

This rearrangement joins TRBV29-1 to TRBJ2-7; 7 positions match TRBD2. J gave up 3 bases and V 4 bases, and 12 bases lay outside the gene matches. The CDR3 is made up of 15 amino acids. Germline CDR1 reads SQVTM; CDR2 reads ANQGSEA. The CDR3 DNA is TGCAGCGTTGTTTCGCGGGGGAGCGGTTACTACGAGCAGTACTTC. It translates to CSVVSRGSGYYEQYF.

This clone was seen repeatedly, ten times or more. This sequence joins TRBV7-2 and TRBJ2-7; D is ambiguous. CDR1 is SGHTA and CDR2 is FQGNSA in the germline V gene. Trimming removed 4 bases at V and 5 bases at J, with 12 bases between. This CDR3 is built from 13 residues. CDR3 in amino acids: CASSWVVPNEQYF. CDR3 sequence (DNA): TGTGCCAGCAGCTGGGTGGTTCCCAACGAGCAGTACTTC.

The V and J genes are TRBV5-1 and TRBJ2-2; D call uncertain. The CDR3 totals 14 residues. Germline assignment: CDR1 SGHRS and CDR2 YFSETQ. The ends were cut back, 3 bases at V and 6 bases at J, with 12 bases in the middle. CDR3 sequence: CASSSGNVAGELFF. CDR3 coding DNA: TGCGCCAGCAGCTCGGGTAATGTGGCCGGGGAGCTGTTTTTT.

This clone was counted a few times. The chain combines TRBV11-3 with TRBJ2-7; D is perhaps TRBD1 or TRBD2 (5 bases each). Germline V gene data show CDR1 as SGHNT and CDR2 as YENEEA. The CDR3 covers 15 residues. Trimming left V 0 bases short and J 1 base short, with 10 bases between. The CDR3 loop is CASSLEPGQSYEQYF. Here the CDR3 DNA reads TGTGCCAGCAGCTTAGAGCCGGGGCAATCCTACGAGCAGTACTTC. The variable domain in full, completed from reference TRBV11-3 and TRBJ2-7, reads EAGVVQSPRYKIIEKKQPVAFWCNPISGHNTLYWYLQNLGQGPELLIRYENEEAVDDSQLPKDRFSAERLKGVDSTLKIQPAELGDSAVYLCASSLEPGQSYEQYFGPGTRLTVT.

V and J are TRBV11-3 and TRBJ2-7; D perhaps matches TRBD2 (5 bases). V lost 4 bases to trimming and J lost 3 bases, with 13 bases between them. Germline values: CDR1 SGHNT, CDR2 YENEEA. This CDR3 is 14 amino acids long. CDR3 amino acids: CASSWIRRDYEQYF. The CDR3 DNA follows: TGTGCCAGCAGCTGGATCCGCCGGGACTACGAGCAGTACTTC.